The 32 T cell receptor beta chains below come from one sample, sequenced in a study of T cell responses to AZD1222 COVID-19 vaccine listed by TCRdb under 2021. Library creation used the immunoSEQ multiplex PCR assay. Sourced from immuneACCESS, this table was stored by TCRdb with only in-frame sequences that have V and J called. A share of the clones is absent; for the studies checked, an unresolved V gene accounts for under half, and the remainder has no known explanation. The sample table holds over 100,000 clones, of which 86% were seen once. The ten biggest clones cover around 24% of the sample. The sample's time point label, decoded: baseline before first vaccination. The sequences come from peripheral blood, collected on day 0 of AZD1222 vaccination. All receptors come from an adult in good health.

The genes are TRBV7-2 and TRBJ2-7, with a weak D call TRBD1 (5 bases). CDR1 is SGHTA and CDR2 is FQGNSA in the germline V gene. The germline V and J ends were trimmed by 0 bases and 6 bases, with 9 bases remaining between them. The CDR3 length is 13 residues. The CDR3 DNA reads TGTGCCAGCAGCTTAGCTAGGGGCGGCGAGCAGTACTTC. Protein sequence: CASSLARGGEQYF.

The chain links TRBV28 to TRBJ1-3; D possibly corresponds to TRBD1 (6 bases). Germline assignment: CDR1 MDHEN and CDR2 SYDVKM. The CDR3 length is 13 residues. The V gene lost 4 bases and the J gene lost 6 bases, with 10 bases spanning the gap. The CDR3 is CASSSQGLNTIYF. CDR3 nucleotides: TGTGCCAGCAGTTCACAGGGTTTAAACACCATATATTTT.

The CDR3 protein is CASSSGLTHNEQFF. The DNA of the CDR3 is TGCGCCAGCAGCTCGGGTCTTACCCACAATGAGCAGTTCTTC. The chain joins TRBV5-1 to TRBJ2-1, with no clear D. The CDR3 loop spans 14 amino acids. Per germline, CDR1 SGHRS and CDR2 YFSETQ. The V and J ends lost 3 bases and 5 bases respectively, with 12 bases between them.

The chain employs TRBV7-2 and TRBJ2-7; 10 nucleotides match TRBD1. With V trimmed by 7 bases and J by 6 bases, 9 bases remained unmatched. Germline CDR1 is SGHTA and CDR2 is FQGNSA. This CDR3 spans 14 amino acids. DNA of the CDR3: TGTGCCAGCAATACGGGACAGGGGCTTTCCGAGCAGTACTTC. This encodes CASNTGQGLSEQYF.

This chain joins TRBV7-9 and TRBJ2-1; TRBD2 might be the D (6 bases). CDR1 and CDR2 from the germline V gene are SEHNR and FQNEAQ (reference sequence). There are 15 residues in the CDR3. V shed 4 bases and J shed 7 bases, with 17 bases lying between them. For the CDR3, the DNA is TGTGCCAGCAGCTACCCCGGGGCGGGGAATAATGAGCAGTTCTTC. Residues: CASSYPGAGNNEQFF.

This clone is a singleton in its sample. This chain joins TRBV12-3 or TRBV12-4 and TRBJ1-3; D gene unclear. This CDR3 spans 13 amino acids. With 6 bases removed from V and 1 base from J, the gap between germline ends came to 7 bases. CDR3 sequence reads: CASSQSSGNTIYF. Here the CDR3 DNA reads TGTGCCAGCAGCCAGTCTTCTGGAAACACCATATATTTT.

V gene TRBV30 combines with J gene TRBJ1-3; D remains unclear. Germline V gene lookup returns CDR1 GTSNPN and CDR2 SVGIG (reference sequence). This CDR3 has 13 amino acids. Trimming shortened V by 4 bases and J by 0 bases, and 7 bases separated the two germline ends. The CDR3 sequence is CAWNWGSGNTIYF. The CDR3 bases are TGTGCCTGGAATTGGGGCTCTGGAAACACCATATATTTT.

This clone appeared a single time. The chain has TRBV21-1 and TRBJ1-1; the tabulated D call, TRBD1, remains unverified against the DNA. TRBV21-1 is deemed a pseudogene. The CDR3 spans 14 residues. In nucleotides, the CDR3 is TGTGCCAGCAGCGACCGGACAGGGAGAACTGAAGCTTTCTTT. This encodes CASSDRTGRTEAFF.

The CDR3 DNA reads as TGTGCCAGCAGCTTAGGGTACAGGGGGACAATGAACACTGAAGCTTTCTTT. As protein: CASSLGYRGTMNTEAFF. This chain links TRBV5-8 with TRBJ1-1; 8 bases fit TRBD1. V shed 2 bases, J shed 0 bases, and the junction held 9 bases outside the gene matches. CDR1 is SGHTS and CDR2 is YDEGEE in the germline V gene. This CDR3 has 17 amino acids.

The chain recombines TRBV7-2 with TRBJ2-7, with 8 bases that match TRBD2. With 4 bases clipped from V and 4 bases from J, the junction kept 6 bases outside the gene matches. The CDR3 contains 14 residues. The germline V gene encodes CDR1 SGHTA and CDR2 FQGNSA. In DNA form, the CDR3 reads TGTGCCAGCAGCTACGGGGGGGCAGGGTACGAGCAGTACTTC. Its protein product is CASSYGGAGYEQYF.

The chain employs TRBV11-3 and TRBJ2-2; D assignment may be TRBD1 or TRBD2 (5 bases each). Germline assignment: CDR1 SGHNT and CDR2 YENEEA. V lost 0 bases and J 5 bases, leaving 13 bases between the germline ends. The CDR3 runs to 16 residues. This CDR3 reads CASSLDQWGLTGELFF. The CDR3 DNA reads TGTGCCAGCAGCTTAGATCAATGGGGGTTGACCGGGGAGCTGTTTTTT.

For this clone: One end of the junction is discordant with germline, which a read error may explain. V usage is TRBV7-7 and J usage is TRBJ2-5, with 11 bases fitting TRBD1. This CDR3 region has 13 residues. CDR1 is SSHAT and CDR2 is FNYEAQ in the germline V gene (reference sequence). This CDR3 is CASSRTGGETQYF. CDR3 bases: TGTGCTAGCAGCCGGACAGGGGGCGAGACCCAGTACTTC.

The V and J genes are TRBV19 and TRBJ1-1; tentatively, D is TRBD1 (6 bases). Germline V gene sequence: CDR1 LNHDA, CDR2 SQIVND (reference sequence). The CDR3 contains 16 residues. The V and J ends lost 11 bases and 0 bases respectively, with 22 bases between them. The chain's CDR3 is CAGKGHLALMNTEAFF. The CDR3 region has the DNA TGTGCCGGAAAGGGACATTTAGCCCTGATGAACACTGAAGCTTTCTTT.

This clone was found once. This chain uses TRBV27 with TRBJ2-7; the D gene could be TRBD1 or TRBD2 (5 bases each). Germline V gives CDR1 MNHEY, CDR2 SMNVEV (reference sequence). This CDR3 spans 15 amino acids. V lost 6 bases and J 2 bases, leaving 17 bases between the germline ends. The CDR3 protein is CASSSLGTGTYEQYF. In DNA, the CDR3 is TGTGCCAGCAGCTCCTTGGGGACGGGGACCTACGAGCAGTACTTC.

CDR3 coding DNA: TGTGCCAGCAGATCCGACGGGACTAATGAAAAACTGTTTTTT. Amino acid sequence: CASRSDGTNEKLFF. The J gene is TRBJ1-4, the V gene TRBV6-5; D call uncertain. The CDR3 is 14 residues long. Germline V gene data show CDR1 as MNHEY and CDR2 as SVGAGI. The V end was cut by 6 bases, the J end by 2 bases, with 10 bases between.

This rearrangement joins TRBV15 to TRBJ1-1; maybe TRBD1 (5 bases). The CDR3 length is 20 residues. Germline V gene data show CDR1 as LNHNV and CDR2 as YYDKDF (reference sequence). Trimming removed 0 bases at V and 1 base at J, with 24 bases between. CDR3 nucleotides: TGTGCCACCAGCAGAGATTTGGAGGACGCGGGGCTCGGCGGGAACACTGAAGCTTTCTTT. Its translation: CATSRDLEDAGLGGNTEAFF. The full variable domain, its missing parts supplied by reference TRBV15 and TRBJ1-1, is DAMVIQNPRYQVTQFGKPVTLSCSQTLNHNVMYWYQQKSSQAPKLLFHYYDKDFNNEADTPDNFQSRRPNTSFCFLDIRSPGLGDTAMYLCATSRDLEDAGLGGNTEAFFGQGTRLTVV.

This chain connects TRBV28 to TRBJ1-1; 11 bases agree with TRBD1. J was trimmed by 10 bases and V by 6 bases; bases with no gene match: 10. Germline V gives CDR1 MDHEN, CDR2 SYDVKM. The CDR3 contains 14 residues. CDR3 coding DNA: TGTGCCAGCAGCGCGGGACAGGGGGTCCTGAGAGCTTTCTTT. Residues: CASSAGQGVLRAFF.

This clone has more than one count but fewer than ten. This sequence joins TRBV4-1 and TRBJ1-3, with a tentative D call TRBD1 (6 bases). Per germline, CDR1 MGHRA and CDR2 YSYEKL. The CDR3 is made up of 15 amino acids. Trimming shortened V by 4 bases and J by 0 bases, and 10 bases separated the two germline ends. CDR3 protein: CASSLRQASGNTIYF. DNA for the CDR3: TGCGCCAGCAGCCTCCGACAGGCCTCTGGAAACACCATATATTTT.

This CDR3 is CASSQDRLGTGYEKLFF. Here the CDR3 DNA reads TGCGCCAGCAGCCAAGACCGCCTGGGGACAGGGTATGAAAAACTGTTTTTT. V and J are TRBV4-3 and TRBJ1-4; 9 bases are shared with TRBD1. The germline V gene has CDR1 LGHNA and CDR2 YSLEER. This CDR3 is 17 amino acids long. After removal of 0 bases from V and 6 bases from J, the junction contained 8 bases not matched to a gene.

The rearrangement joins TRBV6-6 to TRBJ1-5, with D possibly being TRBD1 (5 bases). Trimming removed 2 bases at V and 5 bases at J, with 10 bases between. CDR1 and CDR2 (germline): MNHNY, SVGAGI (reference sequence). The CDR3 extends over 14 amino acids. CDR3 protein: CASSYPGSHQPQHF. In nucleotides, the CDR3 is TGTGCCAGCAGTTACCCAGGGTCTCATCAGCCCCAGCATTTT.

The J gene is TRBJ1-1, the V gene TRBV28; perhaps TRBD1 as D (6 bases). The germline V gene encodes CDR1 MDHEN and CDR2 SYDVKM. The V gene lost 3 bases and the J gene lost 0 bases, with 26 bases spanning the gap. The CDR3 is 20 residues long. CDR3 sequence (DNA): TGTGCCAGCAGTTTTGGTTACAGGGTGATTAGGGGCGGAATGAACACTGAAGCTTTCTTT. It encodes CASSFGYRVIRGGMNTEAFF.

The V and J genes are TRBV19 and TRBJ2-6; no clear D. Trimming took off 7 bases at V and 5 bases at J, with 18 bases between the two ends. This CDR3 is 16 amino acids long. Germline loops: CDR1 LNHDA, CDR2 SQIVND (reference sequence). CDR3 region: CASTKRVLRRANVLTF. The CDR3 nucleotides are TGTGCCAGTACCAAGAGAGTCCTGAGGAGGGCCAACGTCCTGACTTTC.

The gene calls are TRBV5-1 and TRBJ1-4, with 12 bases matching TRBD1. The CDR3 covers 18 residues. The V and J ends lost 3 bases and 0 bases, in that order; junction bases with no gene match: 6. Germline lookup yields CDR1 SGHRS and CDR2 YFSETQ. CDR3 bases: TGCGCCAGCAGCTCGGGACAGGGGGCCCTTGCAACTAATGAAAAACTGTTTTTT. Its protein is CASSSGQGALATNEKLFF.

J is TRBJ2-5 and V is TRBV28; the D gene is possibly TRBD1 (6 bases). The CDR3 consists of 14 residues. Germline CDR1 and CDR2: MDHEN and SYDVKM. The ends were cut back, 6 bases at V and 2 bases at J, with 13 bases in the middle. The CDR3 spells CASSPGTPQETQYF. For the CDR3, the DNA is TGTGCCAGCAGCCCCGGGACACCTCAAGAGACCCAGTACTTC.

V is TRBV9 and J is TRBJ2-2; D not resolved. V was shortened by 0 bases and J by 4 bases, with 10 bases between the two germline ends. The germline V gene has CDR1 SGDLS and CDR2 YYNGEE. This CDR3 contains 15 residues. The CDR3 nucleotides are TGTGCCAGCAGCGTAGTTGGCGGTAGCACCGGGGAGCTGTTTTTT. The encoded protein is CASSVVGGSTGELFF.

The rearrangement uses TRBV9 and TRBJ2-3, with 7 bases lining up with TRBD2. V dropped 0 bases and J dropped 2; count of bases not matched to a gene: 6. The CDR3 consists of 16 residues. The germline V gene encodes CDR1 SGDLS and CDR2 YYNGEE. The CDR3 sequence: CASSVDGGGITDTQYF. As DNA, the CDR3 is TGTGCCAGCAGCGTAGATGGGGGGGGAATCACAGATACGCAGTATTTT.

Regarding this clone: One end of the junction does not line up with germline, which may come from a read error. The rearrangement links TRBV7-7 to TRBJ1-1; D ambiguous. The CDR3 covers 13 residues. Germline CDR1 reads SSHAT; CDR2 reads FNYEAQ (reference sequence). The chain's CDR3 is CASSSDSNTEAFF. DNA for the CDR3: TGTGCTAGCAGCTCGGATTCGAACACTGAAGCTTTCTTT. The full variable domain, its missing parts supplied by reference TRBV7-7 and TRBJ1-1, is GAGVSQSPRYKVTKRGQDVTLRCDPISSHATLYWYQQALGQGPEFLTYFNYEAQPDKSGLPSDRFSAERPEGSISTLTIQRTEQRDSAMYRCASSSDSNTEAFFGQGTRLTVV.

This chain connects TRBV9 to TRBJ1-6; TRBD1 matches 9 bases. The germline V gene encodes CDR1 SGDLS and CDR2 YYNGEE. The CDR3 sequence is 15 residues long. V gave up 4 bases and J gave up 5 bases; unmatched junction bases: 4. The CDR3 loop is CASSTTGGNNSPLHF. The CDR3 DNA reads as TGTGCCAGCAGCACGACAGGGGGTAATAATTCACCCCTCCACTTT.

The chain uses TRBV14 and TRBJ2-6; D not resolved. Germline V gives CDR1 SGHDN, CDR2 FVKESK. This CDR3 is 15 amino acids long. Trimming stripped 4 bases from V and 2 bases from J, with 9 bases between. The CDR3 coding sequence is TGTGCCAGCAGCCGAGTTCTTCCTGGGGCCAACGTCCTGACTTTC. As protein: CASSRVLPGANVLTF. Based on the CDR3 plus reference TRBV14 and TRBJ2-6, the full variable domain is EAGVTQFPSHSVIEKGQTVTLRCDPISGHDNLYWYRRVMGKEIKFLLHFVKESKQDESGMPNNRFLAERTGGTYSTLKVQPAELEDSGVYFCASSRVLPGANVLTFGAGSRLTVL.

This chain links TRBV18 with TRBJ1-2; 9 bases agree with TRBD1. V dropped 3 bases and J dropped 0; count of bases not matched to a gene: 8. This CDR3 contains 17 residues. Germline V gene sequence: CDR1 KGHSH, CDR2 LQKENI. In nucleotides, the CDR3 is TGTGCCAGCTCACCCTACGGGACAGGGACGGCTAACTATGGCTACACCTTC. Residues: CASSPYGTGTANYGYTF.

The chain is built from TRBV28 and TRBJ1-5, with TRBD1 identical over 7 bases. With 5 bases clipped from V and 0 bases from J, the junction kept 4 bases outside the gene matches. This CDR3 comprises 15 residues. In germline, CDR1 is MDHEN, CDR2 SYDVKM. The CDR3: CASSPTGLSNQPQHF. The CDR3 nucleotides read TGTGCCAGCAGTCCGACAGGGCTTAGCAATCAGCCCCAGCATTTT. Variable domain in full (rest from reference TRBV28 and TRBJ1-5): DVKVTQSSRYLVKRTGEKVFLECVQDMDHENMFWYRQDPGLGLRLIYFSYDVKMKEKGDIPEGYSVSREKKERFSLILESASTNQTSMYLCASSPTGLSNQPQHFGDGTRLSIL.

The chain has TRBV12-3 or TRBV12-4 and TRBJ1-5; D gene uncertain. The CDR3 extends over 13 amino acids. Trimming removed 6 bases from V and 7 bases from J, with 13 bases in between. CDR3 nucleotides: TGTGCCAGCAGCCCCGGAGGAGCCCAGCCCCAGCATTTT. Its translation: CASSPGGAQPQHF.